This paragraph reports one T cell receptor beta chain. This CDR3 has 15 residues. Trimming left V 1 base short and J 0 bases short, with 6 bases between. Germline V gene data show CDR1 as LNHDA and CDR2 as SQIVND (reference sequence). This sample is drawn from a study of T cell responses to AZD1222 COVID-19 vaccine. Sequencing used immunoSEQ multiplex PCR; TCRdb keeps in-frame clones, though not all of them. This table has approximately 140,000 clones, approximately 90% appearing once. This rearrangement joins TRBV19 to TRBJ2-2, with a weak D call TRBD2 (5 bases). The sample here was peripheral blood, taken 28 days after the second AZD1222 dose. This receptor was taken from an adult who received the AZD1222 COVID-19 vaccine. CDR3 in DNA: TGTGCCAGTAGTATAGGGCGGGCGAACACCGGGGAGCTGTTTTTT. Residues: CASSIGRANTGELFF.